These 20 T cell receptor beta chains were sequenced from one sample in a study of blood T cell repertoires in COVID-19. The repertoire was sequenced with immunoSEQ multiplex PCR; TCRdb's copy has only in-frame clones and lacks some. Of roughly 160,000 clones detected, around nine tenths appear once; the ten largest clones hold approximately 0.5%. The source material was peripheral blood. All receptors derive from a man aged 45 to 65 with acute or convalescent COVID-19.

V gene TRBV28 combines with J gene TRBJ1-3; TRBD1 agrees at 9 bases. Germline trimming cut 7 bases from V and 2 bases from J; bases unmatched to any gene: 3. This CDR3 region has 14 residues. Per the germline V gene, CDR1 is MDHEN and CDR2 is SYDVKM. The CDR3, as DNA: TGTGCCAGCACAAGACAGGGGGCTGGAAACACCATATATTTT. Encoded protein: CASTRQGAGNTIYF.

In this sample, this clone turned up once. The V call is TRBV6-2 or TRBV6-3, the J call TRBJ1-6, with 9 nucleotides matching TRBD1. This CDR3 contains 13 residues. Trimming removed 7 bases from V and 11 bases from J; junction bases left unmatched: 6. CDR1 is MNHEY, CDR2 SVGEGT, per germline. DNA of the CDR3: TGTGCCAGCAACCCCGACAGGGGGACACCCCTCCACTTT. Protein product: CASNPDRGTPLHF.

The chain joins TRBV5-1 to TRBJ1-2, with 9 bases matching TRBD1. The CDR3 loop spans 15 amino acids. V shed 1 base, J shed 5 bases, and the junction held 6 bases outside the gene matches. The germline V gene encodes CDR1 SGHRS and CDR2 YFSETQ. This chain's CDR3 is CASSLKGQGEYGYTF. CDR3 nucleotides: TGCGCCAGCAGCTTGAAGGGACAGGGAGAATATGGCTACACCTTC.

The chain is built from TRBV5-1 and TRBJ1-1; D is unclear. Germline CDR1 and CDR2: SGHRS and YFSETQ. The germline V and J ends were trimmed by 5 bases and 4 bases, with 12 bases remaining between them. The CDR3 loop spans 13 amino acids. The CDR3 DNA reads as TGCGCCAGCAGTAAACAACCCTTCACTGAAGCTTTCTTT. This gives the protein CASSKQPFTEAFF.

CDR3 DNA: TGTGCCAGCCGCAGGGGCATCTCACCCCTCCACTTT. Translating gives CASRRGISPLHF. The chain uses TRBV2 and TRBJ1-6; weak D call: TRBD1 (6 bases). This CDR3 is built from 12 residues. Trimming took 8 bases from V and 10 from J, leaving 12 bases between them. The germline gives CDR1 SNHLY, CDR2 FYNNEI.

This chain links TRBV18 with TRBJ2-1; D is perhaps TRBD2 (7 bases). The germline V gene encodes CDR1 KGHSH and CDR2 LQKENI. The CDR3 covers 18 residues. The V end lost 0 bases, the J end lost 2 bases, and 17 bases lay between the germline ends. The CDR3 spells CASSPPGGAPPPYNEQFF. In DNA, the CDR3 is TGTGCCAGCTCACCACCGGGGGGGGCCCCTCCCCCCTACAATGAGCAGTTCTTC.

This chain connects TRBV5-6 to TRBJ2-1; 9 bases align to TRBD2. This CDR3 contains 17 residues. Germline V gives CDR1 SGHDT, CDR2 YYEEEE. With 2 bases clipped from V and 7 bases from J, the junction kept 13 bases outside the gene matches. The chain's CDR3 is CASSLHRLAGFGNEQFF. Here the CDR3 DNA reads TGTGCCAGCAGCTTACATCGGCTAGCGGGATTTGGAAATGAGCAGTTCTTC.

The chain links TRBV19 to TRBJ2-1, with 9 bases matching TRBD2. With 7 bases clipped from V and 8 bases from J, the junction kept 21 bases outside the gene matches. Germline CDR1 and CDR2: LNHDA and SQIVND (reference sequence). This CDR3 contains 18 residues. The CDR3 is CASNPRASGIGWRDEQFF. In DNA, the CDR3 is TGTGCCAGTAACCCGAGGGCTAGCGGGATCGGGTGGCGGGATGAGCAGTTCTTC.

V gene TRBV24-1 combines with J gene TRBJ2-3; the match to TRBD2 covers 13 bases. The V gene's germline CDR1 is KGHDR and CDR2 SFDVKD. CDR3 length: 16 amino acids. Trimming took 5 bases from V and 1 from J; bases not matched to a gene: 2. The CDR3 DNA reads TGTGCCACCAGTGCTGGACTAGCGGGGGGCACAGATACGCAGTATTTT. Protein product: CATSAGLAGGTDTQYF.

The CDR3 coding sequence is TGTGCCAGCAGCGTAGAAAGCGGGCAGAACTATGGCTACACCTTC. Amino acids: CASSVESGQNYGYTF. This chain joins TRBV9 and TRBJ1-2; D unclear. CDR1 SGDLS and CDR2 YYNGEE come from the germline V gene. CDR3 length equals 15 residues. V lost 0 bases and J lost 2, with 11 bases in between.

Worth noting for this clone: Germline and junction disagree at one end, which may indicate a read error. This sequence joins TRBV6-1 and TRBJ1-6; no reliable D call. This CDR3 is built from 13 residues. In germline, CDR1 is MNHNS, CDR2 SASEGT. The CDR3 loop reads CASSEGRAAPLHF. As DNA, the CDR3 is TGTGCCAGCAGCGAAGGGAGGGCGGCACCCCTCCACTTT.

This rearrangement joins TRBV7-3 to TRBJ2-2; 11 nucleotides match TRBD1. V shed 1 base, J shed 0 bases, and the junction held 10 bases outside the gene matches. The CDR3 is 20 residues long. CDR1 is SGHTA and CDR2 is FQGTGA in the germline V gene. CDR3 in amino acids: CASSLNARDRGTANTGELFF. The CDR3 DNA reads TGTGCCAGCAGCTTAAACGCAAGGGACAGGGGGACCGCGAACACCGGGGAGCTGTTTTTT.

V gene TRBV5-4 combines with J gene TRBJ2-1; the match to TRBD1 covers 7 bases. CDR1 is SGHNT, CDR2 YYREEE, per germline (reference sequence). The CDR3 has 15 residues. The ends lost 5 bases at V and 4 bases at J; junction bases unmatched: 9. CDR3 amino acids: CASRRDRVGYNEQFF. For the CDR3, the DNA is TGTGCCAGCAGACGTGACAGGGTGGGATACAATGAGCAGTTCTTC. The variable domain in full, with the rest retrieved from reference TRBV5-4 and TRBJ2-1, is ETGVTQSPTHLIKTRGQQVTLRCSSQSGHNTVSWYQQALGQGPQFIFQYYREEENGRGNFPPRFSGLQFPNYSSELNVNALELDDSALYLCASRRDRVGYNEQFFGPGTRLTVL.

The CDR3, as DNA: TGTGCCATCAAACAGGGGGCGGTCGGCGAAAAACTGTTTTTT. Its translation: CAIKQGAVGEKLFF. This chain uses TRBV10-3 with TRBJ1-4; 9 bases are shared with TRBD1. Germline V gene lookup returns CDR1 ENHRY and CDR2 SYGVKD. The CDR3 is 14 amino acids. The J segment lost 8 bases and the V segment lost 7 bases, leaving 8 bases of the junction unmatched.

The chain is built from TRBV6-2 or TRBV6-3 and TRBJ2-2; 10 nucleotides line up with TRBD2. This CDR3 has 17 residues. V was clipped by 4 bases and J by 5 bases; unmatched bases: 10. Germline CDR1 is MNHEY and CDR2 is SVGEGT. This CDR3 reads CASSWKASGRGTGELFF. The DNA for the CDR3 is TGTGCCAGCAGTTGGAAGGCTAGCGGGAGAGGAACCGGGGAGCTGTTTTTT.

V usage is TRBV5-5 and J usage is TRBJ1-5, with D possibly matching TRBD1 (6 bases). Between the trimmed V and J ends, which lost 5 bases and 1 base, there was a span of 13 bases. CDR1 and CDR2 (germline): SGHKS, YYEKEE (reference sequence). CDR3 length: 15 residues. The CDR3 DNA follows: TGTGCCAGCAGGACAGGAGTCACAAGCAATCAGCCCCAGCATTTT. It encodes CASRTGVTSNQPQHF.

This chain uses TRBV3-1 (or the pseudogene TRBV3-2) with TRBJ1-4, with 8 positions matching TRBD1. From germline, CDR1 is LGHDT and CDR2 YNNKEL (reference sequence). This CDR3 spans 15 amino acids. V trimming: 0 bases; J trimming: 5 bases; junction bases outside the gene matches: 2. CDR3 amino acids: CASSQERTGNEKLFF. The CDR3 DNA sequence: TGTGCCAGCAGCCAAGAGCGGACAGGGAATGAAAAACTGTTTTTT.

The chain couples TRBV2 to TRBJ2-1, with 11 bases lining up with TRBD1. CDR1 and CDR2 from the germline V gene are SNHLY and FYNNEI. This CDR3 has 13 residues. Trimming cost V 6 bases and J 9 bases; bases outside gene matches: 4. CDR3 in DNA: TGTGCCAGCAGACGGACAGGGGGCATTGAGCAGTTCTTC. This gives the protein CASRRTGGIEQFF.

The chain is built from TRBV30 and TRBJ2-1; D might be TRBD2 (6 bases). V lost 2 bases and J lost 10, with 21 bases in between. The CDR3 is 15 amino acids. Germline CDR1 is GTSNPN and CDR2 is SVGIG (reference sequence). The CDR3 coding sequence is TGTGCCTGGAGTTCAACGCCGACTAGGGGCCGGGAGCAGTTCTTC. Translating it yields CAWSSTPTRGREQFF.

This chain links TRBV6-5 with TRBJ1-1; D unresolved. Looked up from germline, CDR1 is MNHEY and CDR2 is SVGAGI. This CDR3 is 14 amino acids long. Trimming took 7 bases from V and 11 from J, leaving 23 bases between them. The CDR3 loop reads CASTPREQSVAAFF. As DNA, the CDR3 is TGTGCCAGCACCCCGCGGGAACAGAGTGTCGCCGCTTTCTTT.